This TCR beta chain stems from a study of T cells in severe cutaneous drug reactions. In the study overall: The culprit drug was assigned by the Naranjo and ALDEN algorithms. Points from the study as a whole: A public TCRbeta CDR3 appeared in all seven CBZ-SJS/TEN blister samples, averaging about 15%.

Carbamazepine had induced Stevens-Johnson syndrome or toxic epidermal necrolysis in the sequenced donors. Judged by frequency, this clonotype is medium-sized. Its antigen is undetermined. The CDR3 is 16 residues long. Germline CDR1 is GTSNPN and CDR2 is SVGIG (reference sequence). Bulk and single-cell libraries used iRepertoire multiplex PCR with TCR subtype-specific primers. TCRdb re-called the multiplex PCR reads and catalogs CDR3 proteins one per entry, DNA excluded. The table counts some 7,700 distinct CDR3 sequences; over 25% lies in the top ten. This chain links TRBV30 with TRBJ1-4; TCRdb indicates TRBD1, and absent DNA this call remains unverified. The specimen sequenced was cells from a skin blister. The receptor was derived from a human donor with a severe cutaneous adverse drug reaction. CDR3 in amino acids: CAWRTGQGAANEKLFF.